This TCR beta chain was observed in a study of blood T cell repertoires in COVID-19. Study context: T cells, B-cell-depleted T cells, or PBMCs provided the cDNA or gDNA that served as material.

Germline-derived CDR1 and CDR2 are MNHEY and SVGEGT. The CDR3 consists of 16 residues. Trimming cost V 4 bases and J 3 bases; bases outside gene matches: 7. Using immunoSEQ multiplex PCR, the repertoire was profiled, and TCRdb retains in-frame clones only, with some absent. The sample holds a few hundred thousand clones, 85% to 90% seen once. The TCR originated in a man between 25 and 39 years old who had recovered from COVID-19. The chain employs TRBV6-2 or TRBV6-3 and TRBJ2-3; 10 bases are shared with TRBD2. Material for sequencing was PBMCs or T cells enriched from blood (not recorded which). In DNA form, the CDR3 reads TGTGCCAGCAGTTTATCTAGCGGGAGCGGGACAGATACGCAGTATTTT. This sequence encodes CASSLSSGSGTDTQYF.